These 28 T cell receptor beta chains came from one sample sequenced in a study of CD8 T cells in ankylosing spondylitis. Study-wide results and limits: A motif in TCR beta, a set of eight or nine highly homologous variants, appeared characteristic of ankylosing spondylitis blood.

TCRdb independently ran MiXCR on the 5' RACE reads; one entry per CDR3 protein. The repertoire holds around 450,000 distinct CDR3 sequences, with about 25% as singletons. These receptors have no identified antigens. Sequences were obtained from blood, either unsorted or a sorted T cell fraction (not recorded which). These TCRs come from a male donor with ankylosing spondylitis.

The DNA of the CDR3 is TGTGCCACCAGTGATCTTGGGACAGGGCTGACAGATACGCAGTATTTT. This gives the protein CATSDLGTGLTDTQYF. The chain is built from TRBV24-1 and TRBJ2-3; 9 bases line up with TRBD1. The CDR3 extends over 16 amino acids. The J segment lost 3 bases and the V segment lost 3 bases, leaving 6 bases of the junction unmatched. In germline, CDR1 is KGHDR, CDR2 SFDVKD.

The chain couples TRBV6-1 to TRBJ1-5; TRBD1 matches at 7 bases. After removal of 6 bases from V and 0 bases from J, the junction contained 2 bases not matched to a gene. The CDR3 length is 14 residues. Germline values: CDR1 MNHNS, CDR2 SASEGT. The CDR3: CASRGQNSNQPQHF. CDR3 coding DNA: TGTGCCAGCAGGGGACAGAATAGCAATCAGCCCCAGCATTTT.

This clonotype was recorded many times. CDR3 in amino acids: CASSSPDRPDEKLFF. The CDR3 DNA follows: TGTGCCAGCAGCTCCCCGGACAGGCCCGATGAAAAACTGTTTTTT. The chain recombines TRBV3-1 with TRBJ1-4; 7 nucleotides line up with TRBD1. V dropped 5 bases and J dropped 6; count of bases not matched to a gene: 9. Germline-derived CDR1 and CDR2 are LGHDT and YNNKEL (reference sequence). The CDR3 loop spans 15 amino acids.

The V gene is TRBV15, the J gene TRBJ2-1; a possible D gene is TRBD1 (6 bases). CDR3 length equals 16 residues. Trimming took off 0 bases at V and 2 bases at J, with 11 bases between the two ends. Per germline, CDR1 LNHNV and CDR2 YYDKDF (reference sequence). CDR3 residues: CATSRDPGVTYNEQFF. The CDR3 DNA reads as TGTGCCACCAGCAGAGACCCAGGGGTGACCTACAATGAGCAGTTCTTC.

This clonotype appeared a few times. The V and J genes are TRBV12-3 or TRBV12-4 and TRBJ2-3, with 7 nucleotides matching TRBD1. The CDR3 is made up of 13 amino acids. V shed 9 bases, J shed 4 bases, and the junction held 7 bases outside the gene matches. The DNA of the CDR3 is TGTGCCAGTACCAAGGGGGCGGCAGATACGCAGTATTTT. This codes for CASTKGAADTQYF.

This chain joins TRBV5-1 and TRBJ2-1; D possibly corresponds to TRBD1 (5 bases). The CDR3 totals 13 residues. Germline-derived CDR1 and CDR2 are SGHRS and YFSETQ. V was shortened by 0 bases and J by 12 bases, with 13 bases between the two germline ends. CDR3 nucleotides: TGCGCCAGCAGCTTGGCGACAGATTATGGGCAGTTCTTC. As protein: CASSLATDYGQFF.

This clonotype has more than one count but fewer than ten. The chain uses TRBV10-3 and TRBJ2-7; TRBD1 matches 10 bases. The CDR3 contains 14 residues. V trimming: 6 bases; J trimming: 3 bases; junction bases outside the gene matches: 5. Germline V gives CDR1 ENHRY, CDR2 SYGVKD. Written as DNA, the CDR3 is TGTGCCATCAGCGAGACAGGGGGCGGCTACGAGCAGTACTTC. It yields the protein CAISETGGGYEQYF.

The chain carries TRBV5-5 and TRBJ1-1, with a tentative D call TRBD1 (6 bases). The CDR3 runs to 14 residues. In germline, CDR1 is SGHKS, CDR2 YYEKEE (reference sequence). Trimming stripped 3 bases from V and 1 base from J, with 10 bases between. CDR3 sequence reads: CASSSGHQNTEAFF. Written as DNA, the CDR3 is TGTGCCAGCAGCTCGGGACATCAGAACACTGAAGCTTTCTTT. Drawing the rest from reference TRBV5-5 and TRBJ1-1, the complete variable domain is DAGVTQSPTHLIKTRGQQVTLRCSPISGHKSVSWYQQVLGQGPQFIFQYYEKEERGRGNFPDRFSARQFPNYSSELNVNALLLGDSALYLCASSSGHQNTEAFFGQGTRLTVV.

The chain is built from TRBV24-1 and TRBJ1-2; 7 nucleotides agree with TRBD1. The CDR3 totals 13 residues. Germline loops: CDR1 KGHDR, CDR2 SFDVKD. J lost 8 bases, V lost 4 bases, and 6 bases had no gene match. CDR3 protein: CATSDTDRDGYTF. The CDR3 DNA reads as TGTGCCACCAGTGACACCGACAGGGACGGCTACACCTTC.

This clonotype was picked up a small number of times. V gene TRBV12-3 or TRBV12-4 combines with J gene TRBJ2-1, with no clear D. V lost 3 bases, J lost 2 bases, and 8 bases lay in between. The length of the CDR3 is 14 residues. As DNA, the CDR3 is TGTGCCAGCAGTTTTAAGGAGACCTACAATGAGCAGTTCTTC. It translates to CASSFKETYNEQFF.

This clonotype was recorded a few times. V is TRBV5-1 and J is TRBJ1-1; 7 nucleotides agree with TRBD1. There are 14 residues in the CDR3. Germline CDR1 reads SGHRS; CDR2 reads YFSETQ. Germline trimming cut 2 bases from V and 4 bases from J; bases unmatched to any gene: 5. The CDR3 spells CASSFRGDGTEAFF. DNA for the CDR3: TGCGCCAGCAGCTTCAGGGGGGACGGCACTGAAGCTTTCTTT.

The chain couples TRBV5-1 to TRBJ2-5, with D uncertain. Trimming shortened V by 4 bases and J by 2 bases, and 15 bases separated the two germline ends. The CDR3 sequence is 15 residues long. Germline V gives CDR1 SGHRS, CDR2 YFSETQ. In DNA, the CDR3 is TGCGCCAGCAGCCAGGCAGGCACGACACAAGAGACCCAGTACTTC. The encoded protein is CASSQAGTTQETQYF.

In its sample, this clonotype was seen a few times. The rearrangement links TRBV10-3 to TRBJ1-5; possibly TRBD1 for D (6 bases). CDR3 length: 13 amino acids. V gave up 4 bases and J gave up 4 bases, with 8 bases separating them. Per the germline V gene, CDR1 is ENHRY and CDR2 is SYGVKD. This CDR3 is CAISGDINQPQHF. The CDR3 DNA reads as TGTGCCATCAGTGGGGACATAAATCAGCCCCAGCATTTT.

A remark on this clonotype: The junction differs from germline at one of its ends, possibly a read error. The rearrangement joins TRBV7-7 to TRBJ2-1; 9 nucleotides match TRBD2. This CDR3 comprises 14 residues. Germline V gives CDR1 SSHAT, CDR2 FNYEAQ (reference sequence). CDR3 coding DNA: TGTGCCAGCAGTTTAGCGGGAGTTAGGAATGAGCAGTTCTTC. Its protein product is CASSLAGVRNEQFF. Based on the CDR3 plus reference TRBV7-7 and TRBJ2-1, the full variable domain is GAGVSQSPRYKVTKRGQDVTLRCDPISSHATLYWYQQALGQGPEFLTYFNYEAQPDKSGLPSDRFSAERPEGSISTLTIQRTEQRDSAMYRCASSLAGVRNEQFFGPGTRLTVL.

This clonotype has just a few counts. The chain combines TRBV4-2 with TRBJ1-2, with TRBD1 as a possible D gene (5 bases). The CDR3 extends over 14 amino acids. Germline lookup yields CDR1 LGHNA and CDR2 YNFKEQ. V lost 2 bases and J lost 1, with 8 bases in between. CDR3 in DNA: TGTGCCAGCAGCCAATTACAGGATAACTATGGCTACACCTTC. Protein: CASSQLQDNYGYTF.

The rearrangement joins TRBV20-1 to TRBJ2-7; 9 bases agree with TRBD1. Germline V gene data show CDR1 as DFQATT and CDR2 as SNEGSKA (reference sequence). J gave up 5 bases and V 7 bases, and 9 bases lay outside the gene matches. The CDR3 is 13 residues long. The DNA for the CDR3 is TGCAGTGTGCCAACAGGGGGCGCGGACGAGCAGTACTTC. This encodes CSVPTGGADEQYF.

This chain links TRBV6-1 with TRBJ1-2, with 7 bases aligning to TRBD1. After removal of 7 bases from V and 5 bases from J, the junction contained 7 bases not matched to a gene. CDR3 length: 13 residues. Germline values: CDR1 MNHNS, CDR2 SASEGT. For the CDR3, the DNA is TGTGCCAGCAAAGAGCAGGGGGTGTATGGCTACACCTTC. Protein sequence: CASKEQGVYGYTF.

This chain connects TRBV28 to TRBJ2-2; D not resolved. This CDR3 contains 18 residues. Germline V gene lookup returns CDR1 MDHEN and CDR2 SYDVKM. The V gene lost 5 bases and the J gene lost 0 bases, with 19 bases spanning the gap. This CDR3 is CASSPPVWYDANTGELFF. The CDR3 region has the DNA TGTGCCAGCAGTCCCCCTGTATGGTACGACGCGAACACCGGGGAGCTGTTTTTT.

This clonotype was seen more than once but under ten times. The chain recombines TRBV20-1 with TRBJ2-3, with 9 bases matching TRBD2. The CDR3 is 16 amino acids. Germline V gives CDR1 DFQATT, CDR2 SNEGSKA (reference sequence). The J segment lost 1 base and the V segment lost 8 bases, leaving 13 bases of the junction unmatched. CDR3 sequence (DNA): TGCAGTCCCTCGGGTGGCCGGACTAGCGGCACAGATACGCAGTATTTT. Its translation is CSPSGGRTSGTDTQYF.

This chain's CDR3 is CASRSGTYTTGELFF. The CDR3 DNA sequence: TGTGCCAGCAGATCCGGGACATATACCACCGGGGAGCTGTTTTTT. The rearrangement uses TRBV7-6 and TRBJ2-2, with D tentatively TRBD1 (6 bases). The germline gives CDR1 SGHVS, CDR2 FNYEAQ. CDR3 length: 15 residues. V was trimmed by 6 bases and J by 4 bases, leaving 15 bases between them.

V is TRBV11-3 and J is TRBJ2-7; D assignment may be TRBD1 or TRBD2 (7 bases each). The germline CDR1 and CDR2 sequences are SGHNT and YENEEA. Trimming took off 5 bases at V and 7 bases at J, with 15 bases between the two ends. There are 13 residues in the CDR3. The CDR3 bases are TGTGCCAGCAGCGCCCTCAGGGGGGGTGAGCAGTACTTC. Translating gives CASSALRGGEQYF.

The rearrangement links TRBV18 to TRBJ1-1, with D possibly being TRBD1 (5 bases). CDR1 and CDR2 (germline): KGHSH, LQKENI. The CDR3 is 13 residues long. The V end was cut by 0 bases, the J end by 12 bases, with 14 bases between. CDR3 coding DNA: TGTGCCAGCTCACCACCGGGCAGGGATAAGACTTTCTTT. It yields the protein CASSPPGRDKTFF.

This clonotype was observed a few times. This sequence joins TRBV5-1 and TRBJ2-1, with TRBD2 identical over 10 bases. The CDR3 runs to 14 residues. Germline V gene sequence: CDR1 SGHRS, CDR2 YFSETQ. Germline trimming cut 5 bases from V and 7 bases from J; bases unmatched to any gene: 6. This CDR3 is CASRLTSGANEQFF. CDR3 DNA sequence: TGCGCCAGCAGGTTAACTAGCGGGGCAAATGAGCAGTTCTTC.

This clonotype was picked up many times. The rearrangement joins TRBV12-3 or TRBV12-4 to TRBJ2-1; 12 bases align to TRBD2. This CDR3 region has 13 residues. V lost 6 bases and J lost 9; bases outside the gene matches: 3. The CDR3 bases are TGTGCCAGCAGGATACTAGCGGGAGGTGAGCAGTTCTTC. Its translation: CASRILAGGEQFF.

The chain is built from TRBV4-1 and TRBJ1-5, with D uncertain. The CDR3 length is 13 residues. The V gene's germline CDR1 is MGHRA and CDR2 YSYEKL. V lost 2 bases, J lost 5 bases, and 7 bases lay in between. CDR3 sequence: CASSQQTDQPQHF. For the CDR3, the DNA is TGCGCCAGCAGCCAACAGACTGATCAGCCCCAGCATTTT.

This clonotype occurred a few times. The V gene is TRBV7-2, the J gene TRBJ1-5; D remains unclear. Germline lookup yields CDR1 SGHTA and CDR2 FQGNSA. The CDR3 has 15 amino acids. V was clipped by 5 bases and J by 7 bases, with 18 bases between them. The CDR3 DNA reads TGTGCCAGCAGCGCCCACGGTGGGGAGGGACAGCCCCAGCATTTT. Its translation: CASSAHGGEGQPQHF.

There are a few counts of this clonotype. The chain joins TRBV6-2 or TRBV6-3 to TRBJ2-5, with D perhaps TRBD1 or TRBD2 (6 bases each). Between the trimmed V and J ends, which lost 6 bases and 5 bases, there was a span of 10 bases. Looked up from germline, CDR1 is MNHEY and CDR2 is SVGEGT. This CDR3 spans 12 amino acids. CDR3 nucleotides: TGTGCCAGCAGGACCGGGGGCGAGACCCAGTACTTC. It yields the protein CASRTGGETQYF.

The chain couples TRBV7-8 to TRBJ2-7; 8 bases are shared with TRBD2. The V and J ends lost 7 bases and 6 bases, in that order; junction bases with no gene match: 11. Per the germline V gene, CDR1 is SGHVS and CDR2 is FQNEAQ. The length of the CDR3 is 14 residues. The CDR3, as DNA: TGTGCCAGCACCTCCGGGGTAGCGGGACTCGAGCAGTACGTC. This gives the protein CASTSGVAGLEQYV.